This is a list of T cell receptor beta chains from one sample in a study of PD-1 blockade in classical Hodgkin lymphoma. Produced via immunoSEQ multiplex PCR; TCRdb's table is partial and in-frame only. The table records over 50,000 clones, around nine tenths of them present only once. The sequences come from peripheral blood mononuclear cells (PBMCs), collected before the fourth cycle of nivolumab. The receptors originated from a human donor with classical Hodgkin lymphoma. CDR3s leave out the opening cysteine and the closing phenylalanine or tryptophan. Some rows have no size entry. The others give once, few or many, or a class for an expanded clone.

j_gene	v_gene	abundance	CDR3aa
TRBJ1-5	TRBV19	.	ASSKGYWSSGNQPQH
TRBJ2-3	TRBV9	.	ASSVDPAGVDTQY
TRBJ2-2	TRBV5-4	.	ASSRAGAGTGELF
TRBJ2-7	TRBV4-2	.	ASSPVDGEQY
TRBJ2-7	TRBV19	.	ASSLRPMTSGRSYEQY
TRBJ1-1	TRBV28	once	ASSPPVLKAF
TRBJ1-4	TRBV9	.	ASSVEGRGNNEKLF
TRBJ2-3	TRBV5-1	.	ASRDRASPGGDTQY
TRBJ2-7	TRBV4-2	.	ASSQDRTSGSYEQY
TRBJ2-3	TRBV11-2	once	ASSFWSSDTQY
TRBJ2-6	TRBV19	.	ASSIASLAGANVLT
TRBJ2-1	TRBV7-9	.	ASPSGAAYNEQF
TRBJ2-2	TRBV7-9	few	ASSLLAPGELF
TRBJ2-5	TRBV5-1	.	ASSLAEVGRPYQETQY
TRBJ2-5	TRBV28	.	ASSLTPLAGGPETQY
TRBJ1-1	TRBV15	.	ATSRDLRVTEAF
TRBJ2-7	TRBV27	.	ASSLRGDLTYEQY
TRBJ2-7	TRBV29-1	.	SPPPFGQFYEQY
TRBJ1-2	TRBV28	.	ASRTARSYT
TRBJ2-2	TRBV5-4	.	ASSPASGNTGELF
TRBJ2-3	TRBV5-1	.	ASSLGGGPGTDTQY
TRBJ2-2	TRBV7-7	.	ASSLRTSGPNTGELF
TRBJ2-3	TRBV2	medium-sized	ASLERGYTDTQY
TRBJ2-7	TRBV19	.	ASSVAGGRQY
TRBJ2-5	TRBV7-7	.	ASSLGGGITAQETQY
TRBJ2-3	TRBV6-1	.	ASSEGGTFEQY
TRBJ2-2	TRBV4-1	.	ASSQAGLTEPGELF
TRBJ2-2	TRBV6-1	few	ASSAPTGVNTGELF
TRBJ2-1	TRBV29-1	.	SVVGGSSYNEQF
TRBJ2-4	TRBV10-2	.	ASTLAGWGSKNIQY
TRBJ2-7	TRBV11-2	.	ASSLVGGWDEQY
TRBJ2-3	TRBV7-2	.	ASSLGTTYTQY
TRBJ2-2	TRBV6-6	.	ASSGGLRESGELF
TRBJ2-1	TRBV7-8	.	ASSLSEVAGGLVLNEQF
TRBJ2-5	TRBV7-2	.	ASSQSGGGETQY
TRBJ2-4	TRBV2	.	ASRSTWGKNIQY
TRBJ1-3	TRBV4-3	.	ASSPGTASGNTIY
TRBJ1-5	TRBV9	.	ASSATGGGQPQH
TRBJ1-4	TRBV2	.	ASSEGRGVLEKLF
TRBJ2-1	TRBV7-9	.	ASNPEGGYNEQF
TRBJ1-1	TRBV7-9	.	ASKLDRGVAF
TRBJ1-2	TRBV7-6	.	ASSSPFNYGYT
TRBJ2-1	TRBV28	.	ASTSGATSSYNEQF
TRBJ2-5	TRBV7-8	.	ASSFLEFSGPYQETQY
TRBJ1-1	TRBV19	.	ASSIEGDRGAF
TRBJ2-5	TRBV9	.	ASSATGGLSQETQY
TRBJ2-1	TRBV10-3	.	AISLTSGDNEQF
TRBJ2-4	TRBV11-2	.	ASSLLFVAGGDIQY
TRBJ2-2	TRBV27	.	ASRGQGKTGELF
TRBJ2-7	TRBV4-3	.	ASSQDVGHLYEQY
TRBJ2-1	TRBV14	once	ASSQDGGPDNEQF
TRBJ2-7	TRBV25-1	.	ASSEPGTGVYEQY